Presented here are 25 T cell receptor beta chains from one specimen sequenced in a study of CXCR3 chemokines and chemotherapy response in bladder cancer. One entry per CDR3 protein, called by TCRdb with MiXCR from the PCR reads. The sample has some 1,300 distinct CDR3 sequences, about a fifth seen once. The sample was gathered from a patient whose treatment included neoadjuvant chemotherapy. The receptors stem from a human donor with bladder cancer that did not respond to neoadjuvant chemotherapy.

This clonotype is medium-sized by share. The chain links TRBV29-1 to TRBJ1-5; possible D gene TRBD1, 5 bases. Germline V gene data show CDR1 as SQVTM and CDR2 as ANQGSEA. The V end was cut by 3 bases, the J end by 2 bases, with 14 bases between. The length of the CDR3 is 15 residues. The CDR3 loop reads CSVDSGGSGNQPQHF. For the CDR3, the DNA is TGCAGCGTTGATTCTGGGGGATCGGGCAATCAGCCCCAGCATTTT.

The rearrangement links TRBV7-2 to TRBJ1-1; D unresolved. The CDR3 contains 14 residues. Trimming shortened V by 4 bases and J by 10 bases, and 19 bases separated the two germline ends. Germline lookup yields CDR1 SGHTA and CDR2 FQGNSA. The CDR3 DNA follows: TGTGCCAGCAGCTCCACCCCGAGCAGGTATTCAGCTTTCTTT. This gives the protein CASSSTPSRYSAFF.

This clonotype counts as medium-sized. The rearrangement joins TRBV7-9 to TRBJ2-7, with D perhaps TRBD1 or TRBD2 (5 bases each). CDR1 and CDR2 from the germline V gene are SEHNR and FQNEAQ (reference sequence). Trimming cost V 5 bases and J 6 bases, with 20 bases left between them. The length of the CDR3 is 15 residues. The CDR3 spells CASSREVGRAGEQYF. Here the CDR3 DNA reads TGTGCCAGCAGCAGAGAGGTAGGCAGGGCGGGCGAGCAGTACTTC.

This clonotype is deemed medium-sized (0.01 to 0.1%). V and J are TRBV12-3 or TRBV12-4 and TRBJ1-1; unclear D gene. This CDR3 region has 14 residues. Between the trimmed V and J ends, which lost 6 bases and 0 bases, there was a span of 11 bases. The CDR3 DNA reads as TGTGCCAGCAGACGGGTGAACCTGAACACTGAAGCTTTCTTT. Its protein product is CASRRVNLNTEAFF.

By sample fraction, this clonotype is large. V usage is TRBV6-1 and J usage is TRBJ1-2; possibly TRBD1 for D (6 bases). CDR1 is MNHNS, CDR2 SASEGT, per germline. This CDR3 spans 13 amino acids. Between the trimmed V and J ends, which lost 7 bases and 4 bases, there was a span of 13 bases. The CDR3: CASIVDSSYGYTF. Here the CDR3 DNA reads TGTGCCAGCATCGTGGACAGTTCCTATGGCTACACCTTC.

This clonotype occurred many times. The chain couples TRBV27 to TRBJ2-2; the match to TRBD2 covers 11 bases. This CDR3 is built from 13 residues. Germline V gives CDR1 MNHEY, CDR2 SMNVEV (reference sequence). V shed 5 bases and J 7 bases; nucleotides not matched to a gene: 0. CDR3 nucleotide sequence: TGTGCCAGCAGTACTAGCGGGAGCGGGGAGCTGTTTTTT. Protein product: CASSTSGSGELFF.

The chain combines TRBV24-1 with TRBJ2-3; D gene uncertain. The germline V gene has CDR1 KGHDR and CDR2 SFDVKD. V lost 10 bases to trimming and J lost 5 bases, with 0 bases between them. The CDR3 is 8 amino acids. The CDR3 sequence: CATDTQYF. CDR3 coding DNA: TGTGCCACAGATACGCAGTATTTT.

By its share, this clonotype is medium-sized. The CDR3 protein is CASSSGPRGPDTQYF. For the CDR3, the DNA is TGTGCCAGCAGTTCGGGACCGCGAGGCCCAGATACGCAGTATTTT. The rearrangement links TRBV12-3 or TRBV12-4 to TRBJ2-3, with D perhaps given as TRBD1 or TRBD2 (5 bases each). V lost 4 bases, J lost 4 bases, and 15 bases lay in between. The CDR3 has 15 residues.

As to this clonotype: This clone may be a read error of a much larger clone one base away. The chain combines TRBV7-9 with TRBJ1-3; D not resolved. V gave up 6 bases and J gave up 0 bases, with 12 bases separating them. The CDR3 totals 15 residues. Germline lookup yields CDR1 SEHNR and CDR2 FQNEAQ (reference sequence). The DNA of the CDR3 is TGTGCCAGCAGACAACACGGTTACTCTGGAAACACCATATATTTT. Amino acids: CASRQHGYSGNTIYF.

By share, this clonotype ranks as medium-sized (0.01 to 0.1%). This sequence joins TRBV19 and TRBJ2-5, with 13 positions matching TRBD2. This CDR3 is 17 amino acids long. Per the germline V gene, CDR1 is LNHDA and CDR2 is SQIVND (reference sequence). Germline trimming cut 5 bases from V and 4 bases from J; bases unmatched to any gene: 10. This chain's CDR3 is CASSAGLAGWTGETQYF. Written as DNA, the CDR3 is TGTGCCAGTAGTGCGGGACTAGCGGGGTGGACTGGAGAGACCCAGTACTTC.

This clonotype occurred many times. This chain uses TRBV9 with TRBJ2-2; D is unclear. This CDR3 is 15 amino acids long. V was cut by 0 bases and J by 6 bases, with 12 bases left in between. Looked up from germline, CDR1 is SGDLS and CDR2 is YYNGEE. CDR3 sequence reads: CASSVGWAAAGELFF. DNA for the CDR3: TGTGCCAGCAGCGTAGGTTGGGCGGCGGCCGGGGAGCTGTTTTTT.

In its sample, this clonotype was seen many times. V usage is TRBV6-5 and J usage is TRBJ2-7; D is undetermined. Between the trimmed V and J ends, which lost 4 bases and 8 bases, there was a span of 15 bases. This CDR3 is built from 13 residues. CDR1 is MNHEY, CDR2 SVGAGI, per germline. The CDR3 reads CASSSGGYYKQYF. CDR3 coding DNA: TGTGCCAGCAGTTCAGGCGGATATTACAAGCAGTACTTC.

This chain links TRBV19 with TRBJ2-1, with 10 bases identical to TRBD2. Trimming removed 6 bases from V and 5 bases from J; junction bases left unmatched: 7. Germline V gene sequence: CDR1 LNHDA, CDR2 SQIVND (reference sequence). The CDR3 covers 15 residues. The CDR3 DNA is TGTGCCAGTAGAACAGGGGGGACTAGCGACAATGAGCAGTTCTTC. Translated: CASRTGGTSDNEQFF.

This clonotype ranks as medium-sized. The J gene is TRBJ2-2, the V gene TRBV10-3; D gene unclear. The germline V gene encodes CDR1 ENHRY and CDR2 SYGVKD. The CDR3 has 15 residues. Trimming pared 0 bases from V and 1 base from J, leaving 6 bases between. This CDR3 is CAISESIGNTGELFF. The DNA of the CDR3 is TGTGCCATCAGTGAGTCGATCGGGAACACCGGGGAGCTGTTTTTT.

This clonotype was seen repeatedly, ten times or more. The chain employs TRBV6-5 and TRBJ2-1; the D call may be TRBD1 or TRBD2 (6 bases each). This CDR3 has 17 residues. CDR1 is MNHEY and CDR2 is SVGAGI in the germline V gene. Trimming removed 0 bases from V and 0 bases from J, with 12 bases in between. Here the CDR3 reads CASSYSSGADSYNEQFF. DNA of the CDR3: TGTGCCAGCAGTTACTCGTCGGGGGCCGACTCCTACAATGAGCAGTTCTTC.

The table lists this clonotype with a few counts. With a far larger clone one base away, a read error is the likely cause. This chain joins TRBV24-1 and TRBJ2-7; 8 bases map to TRBD2. This CDR3 spans 12 amino acids. Losses at the gene ends were 4 bases for V and 7 bases for J; bases not matched to a gene: 2. CDR1 and CDR2 from the germline V gene are KGHDR and SFDVKD. CDR3 sequence reads: CATSDLAGEQYF. CDR3 nucleotides: TGTGCCACCAGTGACCTAGCGGGTGAGCAGTACTTC.

Remarks on this clonotype: A read error likely explains this, since a far larger clone differs by one base. This chain links TRBV6-5 with TRBJ2-2; 8 nucleotides agree with TRBD1. The V segment lost 5 bases and the J segment 5 bases; nucleotides outside the gene matches: 4. The CDR3 loop spans 14 amino acids. In germline, CDR1 is MNHEY, CDR2 SVGAGI. The CDR3 protein is CASSGQGGTGELFF. In DNA form, the CDR3 reads TGTGCCAGCAGTGGACAGGGTGGGACCGGGGAGCTGTTTTTT.

This clonotype was observed at least ten times. The chain's CDR3 is CASSQQIGSPFMDEQFF. The DNA for the CDR3 is TGCGCCAGCAGCCAGCAAATAGGCTCCCCCTTTATGGATGAGCAGTTCTTC. The chain employs TRBV4-1 and TRBJ2-1; D gene ambiguous. V lost 3 bases, J lost 8 bases, and 23 bases lay in between. The CDR3 extends over 17 amino acids. Germline V gene data show CDR1 as MGHRA and CDR2 as YSYEKL.

Comments on this clonotype: A much larger clone sits a single nucleotide away, making a read error possible. The V gene is TRBV20-1, the J gene TRBJ1-3, with D uncertain. The V gene's germline CDR1 is DFQATT and CDR2 SNEGSKA (reference sequence). V was pared by 6 bases and J by 3 bases, with 12 bases between. The CDR3 runs to 13 residues. The CDR3 loop reads CSAMHIFGNTIYF. CDR3 DNA: TGCAGTGCCATGCATATCTTTGGAAACACCATATATTTT.

This clonotype was found many times. V gene TRBV11-3 combines with J gene TRBJ1-6; no reliable D call. The CDR3 is 12 amino acids. V dropped 5 bases and J dropped 8 bases, with 7 bases sitting between them. Germline V CDR1 and CDR2: SGHNT, YENEEA. CDR3 nucleotides: TGTGCCAGCAGCCCGGGCGATTCACCCCTCCACTTT. It specifies CASSPGDSPLHF.

This clonotype came up many times. Written as DNA, the CDR3 is TGCAGTGCTAGGGGGGTGTGGGCGGACACTGAAGCTTTCTTT. This translates into CSARGVWADTEAFF. This chain uses TRBV20-1 with TRBJ1-1, with a possible D match to TRBD1 (5 bases). V lost 3 bases, J lost 3 bases, and 14 bases lay in between. From germline, CDR1 is DFQATT and CDR2 SNEGSKA (reference sequence). The CDR3 spans 14 residues.

This clonotype is medium-sized (0.01 to 0.1%) within its sample. The chain employs TRBV29-1 and TRBJ1-1, with D tentatively TRBD1 (5 bases). Germline V gene data show CDR1 as SQVTM and CDR2 as ANQGSEA. The CDR3 loop spans 11 amino acids. In DNA form, the CDR3 reads TGCAGTGCGACAGAGAACACTGAAGCTTTCTTT. Translation gives CSATENTEAFF.

About this clonotype itself: A read error likely explains this, since a far larger clone differs by one base. The rearrangement uses TRBV7-2 and TRBJ2-7; TRBD1 matches at 7 bases. The tail of the sequence fits TRBJ2-5 better, so the J call may be wrong. There are 13 residues in the CDR3. In germline, CDR1 is SGHTA, CDR2 FQGNSA. CDR3 DNA: TGTGTCAGCAGCCTACAGGGGCGAGAGACCCAGTACTTC. This codes for CVSSLQGRETQYF.

In its sample, this clonotype is large (0.1 to 1%). The J gene is TRBJ2-3, the V gene TRBV18; 9 nucleotides agree with TRBD2. Germline V gives CDR1 KGHSH, CDR2 LQKENI. The V and J ends lost 0 bases and 1 base, in that order; junction bases with no gene match: 5. CDR3 length: 17 residues. The CDR3 region is CASSPPTTSGRTDTQYF. The DNA of the CDR3 is TGTGCCAGCTCACCACCGACTACTAGCGGGCGCACAGATACGCAGTATTTT.

This clonotype was picked up many times. The chain has TRBV5-6 and TRBJ1-2; D gene ambiguous. This CDR3 comprises 14 residues. CDR1 and CDR2 (germline): SGHDT, YYEEEE. V lost 1 base and J lost 4, with 11 bases in between. The CDR3 DNA is TGTGCCAGCAGCTTGAGGCCAGCTTTCTATGGCTACACCTTC. Amino acid sequence: CASSLRPAFYGYTF.